These T cell receptor beta chains were read from a single sample in a study of PD-L1 blockade in urothelial cancer. Data came from immunoSEQ multiplex PCR; TCRdb stores just in-frame clones and leaves some out. The repertoire consists of fewer than 40,000 clones, with about nine tenths occurring once and the leading ten covering about 10%. The material was PBMCs, obtained around atezolizumab (anti-PD-L1) treatment. These receptors all stem from a woman in her sixties or seventies with urothelial cancer. The CDR3 runs from the conserved cysteine through the conserved F or W. The D gene is left open where the match is weak.

V: TRBV27
D: TRBD2
J: TRBJ2-1
DNA: TGTGCCAGCAGTTGGAGTAGCGGGGGGTTCAATGAGCAGTTCTTC
CDR3: CASSWSSGGFNEQFF

V: TRBV19
D: -
J: TRBJ2-7
DNA: TGTGCCAGTAGTGCCGGACTGAATTACGAGCAGTACTTC
CDR3: CASSAGLNYEQYF

V: TRBV7-9
D: -
J: TRBJ1-5
DNA: TGTGCCAGCAGCTTAACTAATAGCAATCAGCCCCAGCATTTT
CDR3: CASSLTNSNQPQHF

V: TRBV28
D: TRBD2
J: TRBJ2-7
DNA: TGTGCCAGCAGTTTATGGAGCGGGAGACGGGCCGAGCAGTACTTC
CDR3: CASSLWSGRRAEQYF

V: TRBV19
D: TRBD2
J: TRBJ2-7
DNA: TGTGCCAGCGCACCGGGACTAAATCCCGAGCAGTACTTC
CDR3: CASAPGLNPEQYF

V: TRBV11-2
D: TRBD2
J: TRBJ2-7
DNA: TGTGCCAGCAGCTCTCTAGCGGGAGGGCTAGGAACGAAGCAGTACTTC
CDR3: CASSSLAGGLGTKQYF

V: TRBV7-2
D: TRBD2
J: TRBJ2-5
DNA: TGTGCCAGCAGCTTAAGGACTAGCGGGAGCGGAGAGACCCAGTACTTC
CDR3: CASSLRTSGSGETQYF

V: TRBV27
D: TRBD2
J: TRBJ2-7
DNA: TGTGCCAGCAGAACACTAGCGGGAGCACACTACGAGCAGTACTTC
CDR3: CASRTLAGAHYEQYF

V: TRBV6-5
D: -
J: TRBJ2-1
DNA: TGTGCCAGCAGTTACGGTTCGGGGTTCTCCTACAATGAGCAGTTCTTC
CDR3: CASSYGSGFSYNEQFF

V: TRBV6-1
D: -
J: TRBJ1-2
DNA: TGTGCCAGCAGTGAACCCACGGGGATCTTAAACTATGGCTACACCTTC
CDR3: CASSEPTGILNYGYTF

V: TRBV11-3
D: -
J: TRBJ1-1
DNA: TGTGCCAGCAGCTTAGCGGGGGGGGCTGAAGCTTTCTTT
CDR3: CASSLAGGAEAFF

V: TRBV11-2
D: -
J: TRBJ2-5
DNA: TGTGCCAGCAGCCCAGGGGTGGGCCTAGAAGAGACCCAGTACTTC
CDR3: CASSPGVGLEETQYF

V: TRBV19
D: TRBD1
J: TRBJ1-5
DNA: TGTGCCAGTAGGGGACAGGGGTCTCGGCCCCAGCATTTT
CDR3: CASRGQGSRPQHF

V: TRBV28
D: -
J: TRBJ2-7
DNA: TGTGCCAGCAGTTTAATCCTCTACGAGCAGTACTTC
CDR3: CASSLILYEQYF

V: TRBV6-5
D: TRBD2
J: TRBJ2-7
DNA: TGTGCCAGCAGTCCCCGTCGGACTAGTTACGAGCAGTACTTC
CDR3: CASSPRRTSYEQYF

V: TRBV5-4
D: -
J: TRBJ2-3
DNA: TGTGCCAGCAGCTTATCCCTCTTAGCGACAACCGGGGCAGATACGCAGTATTTT
CDR3: CASSLSLLATTGADTQYF

V: TRBV6-1
D: -
J: TRBJ2-1
DNA: TGTGCCAGCAGGAGGGTAAATGAGCAGTTCTTC
CDR3: CASRRVNEQFF